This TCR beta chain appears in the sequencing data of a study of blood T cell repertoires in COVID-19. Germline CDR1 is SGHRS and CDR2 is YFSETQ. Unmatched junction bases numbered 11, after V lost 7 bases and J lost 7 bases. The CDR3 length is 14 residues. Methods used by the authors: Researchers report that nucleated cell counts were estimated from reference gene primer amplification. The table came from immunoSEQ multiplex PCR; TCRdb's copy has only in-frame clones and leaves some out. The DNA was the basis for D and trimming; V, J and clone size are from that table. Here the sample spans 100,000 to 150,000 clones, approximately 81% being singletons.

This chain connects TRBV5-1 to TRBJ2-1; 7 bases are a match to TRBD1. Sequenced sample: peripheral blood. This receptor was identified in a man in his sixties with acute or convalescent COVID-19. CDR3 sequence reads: CASGDREGWNEQFF. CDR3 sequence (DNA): TGCGCCAGCGGAGACAGGGAAGGGTGGAATGAGCAGTTCTTC.